This entry describes one T cell receptor (beta chain). Antigen unknown. These data originate in a study of Ad26.COV2.S vaccination and SARS-CoV-2 variants. The wider study: The donor was enrolled in the Ad26.COV2.S arm of the COV1001 trial. Once or twice, 56 days apart, Ad26.COV2.S was delivered intramuscularly. The study, taken as a whole, reports: Placebo recipients trailed vaccine recipients in spike-specific TCR breadth.

Sequencing was performed with immunoSEQ multiplex PCR; in TCRdb, only in-frame clones are kept and a portion is missing. This table has around 450,000 clones, roughly nine tenths appearing once. This CDR3 is built from 14 residues. The ends were cut back, 6 bases at V and 7 bases at J, with 17 bases in the middle. CDR1 is KGHSH, CDR2 LQKENI, per germline. Indicated treatment: 19 received Ad26.COV2.S at low or high dose, single or two shots; about five received placebo; per-sample allocation not given. Samples analyzed were those drawn on day 63 after the first vaccine or placebo injection. J is TRBJ2-3 and V is TRBV18; D remains unclear. The specimen was peripheral blood, collected in a trial of Ad26.COV2.S vaccine versus placebo. The source is a person between 18 and 59 years old who received the Ad26.COV2.S COVID-19 vaccine or a placebo. CDR3 bases: TGTGCCAGCTCCCCCCCCAGTCCCCGGAATACGCAGTATTTT. It translates to CASSPPSPRNTQYF.